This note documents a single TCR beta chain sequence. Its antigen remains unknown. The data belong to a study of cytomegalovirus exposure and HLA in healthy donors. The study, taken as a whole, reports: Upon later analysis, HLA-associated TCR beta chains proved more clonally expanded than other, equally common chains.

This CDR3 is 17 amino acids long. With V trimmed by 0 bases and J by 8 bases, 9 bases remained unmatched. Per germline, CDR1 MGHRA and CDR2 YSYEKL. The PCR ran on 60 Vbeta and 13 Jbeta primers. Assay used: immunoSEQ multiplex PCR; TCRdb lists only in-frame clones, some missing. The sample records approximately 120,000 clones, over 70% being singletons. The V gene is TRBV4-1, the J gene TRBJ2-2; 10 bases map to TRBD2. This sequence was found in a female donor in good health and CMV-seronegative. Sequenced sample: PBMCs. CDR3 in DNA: TGCGCCAGCAGCCAAGATTCGCTAGCGGGAGTGTCGGGGGAGCTGTTTTTT. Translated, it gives CASSQDSLAGVSGELFF.